The following is a T cell receptor (beta chain) sequence with its context. The CDR3 extends over 13 amino acids. Germline assignment: CDR1 LNHDA and CDR2 SQIVND (reference sequence). V was pared by 4 bases and J by 5 bases, with 11 bases between. Assay used: immunoSEQ multiplex PCR; TCRdb lists only in-frame clones, some missing. This sample has about 51,000 clones, with around 80% found just once. The sample belongs to a study of a mutant IDH1 vaccine in newly diagnosed glioma. Overall study: Patients under treatment included around 60% males and around 38% females and had a mean age of approximately 44 years.

As for time point: baseline, week 1 (first vaccination visit). Treatment: pre-vaccination baseline after standard-of-care therapy. This chain connects TRBV19 to TRBJ1-1, with D perhaps TRBD1 (6 bases). Source: PBMCs, taken from a glioma patient treated with radiotherapy, temozolomide or both. This TCR came from a woman between 35 and 50 years old with glioma. The CDR3 reads CASSNQGYTEAFF. CDR3 in DNA: TGTGCCAGTAGTAATCAGGGGTATACTGAAGCTTTCTTT.